Each of the 14 T cell receptor beta chains below was sequenced from the same sample in a study of blood T cells in healthy people across ages. A second PCR, run for roughly 7 to 11 cycles, used a sample-barcoded 5' primer plus a J-beta primer mix. TCRdb used MiXCR to reprocess the 5' RACE reads, holding one entry per CDR3 protein. The profile shows some 1.8 million distinct CDR3 sequences, about 39% of them singletons. Sequenced sample: blood. These receptors came from a human donor in good health.

This chain joins TRBV15 and TRBJ2-6; TRBD1 might be the D (6 bases). The CDR3 runs 18 residues. Germline V gene data show CDR1 as LNHNV and CDR2 as YYDKDF (reference sequence). The V end lost 5 bases, the J end lost 0 bases, and 17 bases lay between the germline ends. Here the CDR3 reads CATSGIRGPDSGANVLTF. Written as DNA, the CDR3 is TGTGCCACCAGCGGAATCAGGGGACCCGACTCTGGGGCCAACGTCCTGACTTTC. The complete variable domain, with remaining parts taken from reference TRBV15 and TRBJ2-6, reads DAMVIQNPRYQVTQFGKPVTLSCSQTLNHNVMYWYQQKSSQAPKLLFHYYDKDFNNEADTPDNFQSRRPNTSFCFLDIRSPGLGDTAMYLCATSGIRGPDSGANVLTFGAGSRLTVL.

The rearrangement uses TRBV6-5 and TRBJ2-1, with TRBD1 matching over 11 bases. With 6 bases clipped from V and 4 bases from J, the junction kept 8 bases outside the gene matches. The CDR3 loop spans 16 amino acids. Germline values: CDR1 MNHEY, CDR2 SVGAGI. The CDR3 spells CASSRWGTGGYNEQFF. CDR3 DNA: TGTGCCAGCAGCCGCTGGGGGACAGGGGGGTACAATGAGCAGTTCTTC.

This chain joins TRBV4-3 and TRBJ1-2, with D perhaps TRBD1 (5 bases). CDR1 is LGHNA and CDR2 is YSLEER in the germline V gene. Trimming removed 0 bases from V and 4 bases from J, with 12 bases in between. The CDR3 is 15 residues long. The CDR3 coding sequence is TGCGCCAGCAGCCAAGATTTGGGCGGGGGCTATGGCTACACCTTC. Protein: CASSQDLGGGYGYTF.

This clonotype was found a few times. The rearrangement joins TRBV9 to TRBJ2-7; D is possibly TRBD2 (6 bases). The ends were cut back, 0 bases at V and 3 bases at J, with 10 bases in the middle. Germline loops: CDR1 SGDLS, CDR2 YYNGEE. The CDR3 covers 14 residues. The chain's CDR3 is CASSVGRGYYEQYF. Here the CDR3 DNA reads TGTGCCAGCAGCGTAGGGCGGGGATACTACGAGCAGTACTTC.

In this sample, this clonotype turned up a few times. V gene TRBV10-3 combines with J gene TRBJ2-3; 7 bases align to TRBD1. Germline values: CDR1 ENHRY, CDR2 SYGVKD. This CDR3 region has 16 residues. V was clipped by 0 bases and J by 2 bases; unmatched bases: 5. The CDR3 DNA reads as TGTGCCATCAGTGAGTCAGGGGACAGCTCCACAGATACGCAGTATTTT. This gives the protein CAISESGDSSTDTQYF.

Concerning this clonotype itself: This may be a read error: a much more frequent sequence differs by one nucleotide. This CDR3 is CSGDHNSYNEQYF. The DNA for the CDR3 is TGCAGCGGGGACCACAACTCCTACAATGAGCAGTACTTC. The chain employs TRBV29-1 and TRBJ2-4, with D possibly called TRBD1 or TRBD2 (5 bases each). The germline gives CDR1 SQVTM, CDR2 ANQGSEA. The CDR3 extends over 13 amino acids. V lost 7 bases and J 13 bases, leaving 23 bases between the germline ends.

The chain carries TRBV6-6 and TRBJ2-7, with D perhaps matching TRBD2 (6 bases). The ends were cut back, 0 bases at V and 3 bases at J, with 9 bases in the middle. CDR1 and CDR2 from the germline V gene are MNHNY and SVGAGI (reference sequence). The CDR3 extends over 14 amino acids. In DNA form, the CDR3 reads TGTGCCAGCAGTTACTCTCAGGACTACTACGAGCAGTACTTC. Translated, it gives CASSYSQDYYEQYF.

The chain has TRBV6-1 and TRBJ2-7; 8 bases fit TRBD2. Germline V gene sequence: CDR1 MNHNS, CDR2 SASEGT. V was pared by 8 bases and J by 3 bases, with 12 bases of the junction left unmatched. This CDR3 has 15 residues. For the CDR3, the DNA is TGTGCCAGCCACCCCCATGCGGGGGGAAACTACGAGCAGTACTTC. It yields the protein CASHPHAGGNYEQYF.

The chain couples TRBV28 to TRBJ2-1; 12 bases are a match to TRBD2. J lost 8 bases, V lost 6 bases, and 11 bases had no gene match. The germline V gene encodes CDR1 MDHEN and CDR2 SYDVKM. This CDR3 has 16 residues. CDR3 protein: CASSPPSGGAWDEQFF. The DNA of the CDR3 is TGTGCCAGCAGCCCCCCTAGCGGGGGGGCCTGGGATGAGCAGTTCTTC.

This clonotype was observed a few times. The rearrangement uses TRBV7-9 and TRBJ2-3; 9 nucleotides line up with TRBD1. The CDR3 is 16 amino acids. With 1 base clipped from V and 4 bases from J, the junction kept 6 bases outside the gene matches. Germline V CDR1 and CDR2: SEHNR, FQNEAQ (reference sequence). The CDR3 loop reads CASSLVTGGWADTQYF. Written as DNA, the CDR3 is TGTGCCAGCAGCTTAGTTACAGGGGGCTGGGCAGATACGCAGTATTTT.

This clonotype was detected a few times. The rearrangement joins TRBV25-1 to TRBJ2-3, with 7 positions matching TRBD2. The V gene's germline CDR1 is MGHDK and CDR2 SYGVNS. The CDR3 runs 15 residues. J was trimmed by 1 base and V by 8 bases; bases with no gene match: 9. The CDR3 nucleotides are TGTGCCAGCCTAGTCCGGGGGGACGGCACAGATACGCAGTATTTT. Translated, it gives CASLVRGDGTDTQYF.

The V call is TRBV27, the J call TRBJ1-6; the D gene is possibly TRBD1 (6 bases). CDR1 and CDR2 from the germline V gene are MNHEY and SMNVEV (reference sequence). Trimming removed 6 bases at V and 7 bases at J, with 13 bases between. This CDR3 spans 14 amino acids. The DNA for the CDR3 is TGTGCCAGCAGCTATGCACAGGGAAATTCACCCCTCCACTTT. Translated, it gives CASSYAQGNSPLHF.

V gene TRBV12-3 or TRBV12-4 combines with J gene TRBJ1-6; D unresolved. V was trimmed by 2 bases and J by 0 bases, leaving 11 bases between them. The CDR3 loop spans 17 amino acids. The DNA for the CDR3 is TGTGCCAGCAGTTTAATCTGGGAATACTCCTATAATTCACCCCTCCACTTT. It is translated as CASSLIWEYSYNSPLHF.

This clonotype came up a few times. The chain joins TRBV6-1 to TRBJ1-2; D not resolved. From germline, CDR1 is MNHNS and CDR2 SASEGT. This CDR3 region has 13 residues. Trimming took 4 bases from V and 4 from J, leaving 10 bases between them. CDR3 sequence reads: CASSGTDLYGYTF. The CDR3 DNA reads as TGTGCCAGCAGTGGTACAGATCTCTATGGCTACACCTTC.